This T cell receptor beta chain was observed in a study of vaccination and CD4 T cells after COVID-19. Overall study context: Overlapping spike peptides of SARS-CoV-2, HCoV-NL63, HCoV-OC43 and HCoV-229E stimulated the cells.

A word on this clonotype: Its antigen is not identified.

The CDR3 is 16 residues long. Germline-derived CDR1 and CDR2 are MNHEY and SVGAGI. V was trimmed by 3 bases and J by 4 bases, leaving 18 bases between them. Described treatment: roughly 11-day PBMC culture with coronavirus spike peptide pools or control peptides (ViraFEST assay). With the Oncomine TCR Beta short-read assay, DNA from cultured CD4+ T cells was sequenced. Using its own MiXCR run on the PCR reads, TCRdb lists one record per CDR3 protein. The repertoire holds about 12,000 distinct CDR3 sequences, with about 51% as singletons. The gene calls are TRBV6-5 and TRBJ1-2; no clear D. The receptor's source is a human donor who had recovered from COVID-19. Sequenced input: CD4+ T cells from blood, cultured in vitro. The DNA for the CDR3 is TGTGCCAGCAGTTATAGCAGTACTGGTACCGTCTATGGCTACACCTTC. This codes for CASSYSSTGTVYGYTF.